This T cell receptor (beta chain) is from a study of shared clonotypes between healthy human individuals (TCRdb year 2020). As for the study more broadly: A couple of women and a few men aged 18 to 49 years were included in the cohort. For each donor, CD4 naive and CD4 memory were each given three plates, CD8 naive was given two plates, and CD8 memory was given one plate. The study deeply sequenced blood TCR repertoires of 5 or 6 healthy adults to estimate repertoire size and the extent of clonotype sharing between individuals. Different laboratories and diverse techniques were used to prepare libraries and sequence TCR repertoires, to increase sequencing depth and limit assay-specific biases. Each donor's leukapheresis produced roughly between about 0.9 and 9.5 billion PBMCs. The paper as a whole reports these results and caveats: Clonotypes shared by all four sorted-subset donors showed higher generation probabilities than non-shared clonotypes. Sampling was restricted to blood, and TCR repertoires in tissue are likely to differ from TCR repertoires in blood. Naive subsets generally had larger estimated clonotype richness than memory subsets did. Around 5% of naive CD4, 3.5% of naive CD8, 2% to 2.5% of memory CD4, and 0.35% to 0.4% of memory CD8 clonotypes were shared across a few donors. The small number of donors limited the genetic and exposure-history diversity represented. Pairwise subsampling indicated that sequencing depth was expected to affect the degree of clonotype sharing among donors. Rarefaction of sorted-subset datasets indicated incomplete sequencing despite the large sequencing depth.

For the CD8 naive samples, CD45RO-negative cells were positively selected for CCR7, yielding a CD45RA+CCR7+ population from which TemRA cells were excluded. Donors were healthy HIV-negative adults with no recently reported acute infections or vaccinations. All donors were Caucasian adults living in Nashville, Tennessee, USA. After blood collection by leukapheresis, PBMCs were isolated using Ficoll-Histopaque density gradient centrifugation and then cryopreserved in the vapor phase of liquid nitrogen. Analytical flow cytometry was used to check the purity and quantity of each magnetically sorted T cell population. Each sorted fraction had its genomic DNA isolated and then quantified by UV absorbance on a Nanodrop 2000c. With respect to this clone: No antigen is known for it. The sample holds no much larger clone one base away, and base qualities are not on file.

TCR CDR3 regions were amplified from genomic DNA by multiplex PCR using the deep immunoSEQ assay. Genomic DNA extracted from each cell subset was distributed evenly over all wells of several immunoSEQ 96-well plates, and each plate served as one replicate. Each replicate PCR for sorted subsets received about 0.2 ug genomic DNA, equal to about 30,000 T cell genomes. The purified libraries were quantified using a Qubit 3.0 fluorometer, sized with a Bioanalyzer 2100, and then quantified again using the KAPA Library Quantification kit. Each immunoSEQ 96-well plate was sequenced on its own single-read 150-cycle Illumina NextSeq 550 flow cell. The study's own analysis went as follows. Because the immunoSEQ output included only junctional sequences and no quality scores, the filtering could not be the same as the filtering used for full-length reads. To assign V/J genes and CDR3, sequences were annotated against IMGT germline references using PyIR, a Python wrapper for IgBLAST v1.9. Reads were removed for weak V/J assignments (E-value above 1e-6), missing CDR3, stop codons, out-of-frame junctions, or ambiguous translated residues. A V3J clonotype was defined by an identical inferred V gene, J gene, and CDR3 amino acid sequence. To compute the percentage overlap between repertoires, the number of shared unique clonotypes was divided by the size of the smaller repertoire. Three approaches were used to assess repertoire richness: RTK rarefaction, the Chao1 estimator, and Recon v2.1 estimates of unobserved clonotypes. For all TCRbeta clonotypes obtained by the gDNA method from a few donors, generation probabilities were computed with OLGA. Here the immuneACCESS table is served through TCRdb, limited to in-frame sequences with V and J called. Missing clones are a known gap in these copies; in checked studies unresolved V genes cover under half, and the rest lacks a known reason. V and J calls and clone size are as listed in that table; D and trimming were resolved from the DNA. The sample records some 2.1 million clones, less than 95% of which are singletons. Clones ranked in the top ten supply 1% to 1.3% of the sample.

Source material: naive CD8+ T cells sorted from blood. Taken with the paper, the label for cell subset or site translates to: CD45RA+CCR7+. The clonotype was recovered from a man between 18 and 35 years old in good health.

The bases are TGTGCCAGCAGCCCCTCCCGGGGGCGTATGGATGAAAAACTGTTTTTT. This codes for CASSPSRGRMDEKLFF. The V and J segments used are TRBV28 and TRBJ1-4; tentative D gene TRBD1, with 6 bases matching. There are 16 amino acids in the CDR3, from cysteine to phenylalanine inclusive. The retained sequence is limited to the CDR3, 48 bases, with the frame set at the first base. From a lookup of the germline V gene, CDR1 and CDR2 are MDHEN and SYDVKM. V was cut back by 6 bases and J by 6 bases, leaving a gap of 20 bases between them.